Below, 17 T cell receptor beta chains from the same sample are listed, as sequenced in a study of shared clonotypes between healthy human individuals. Using immunoSEQ multiplex PCR, the repertoire was profiled, and TCRdb retains in-frame clones only, with some absent. The sample holds about 1.5 million clones, around 97% seen once. The sequenced sample consisted of naive CD4+ T cells sorted from blood. The subset was: CD45RA+ positively selected. These receptors were collected from a man aged 30-40 years in good health.

The chain links TRBV6-6 to TRBJ2-1; D is unresolved. Trimming shortened V by 4 bases and J by 2 bases, and 15 bases separated the two germline ends. Germline CDR1 and CDR2: MNHNY and SVGAGI (reference sequence). This CDR3 has 16 residues. The CDR3 sequence: CASSSWISFPYNEQFF. DNA of the CDR3: TGTGCCAGCAGTTCCTGGATCTCGTTTCCCTACAATGAGCAGTTCTTC.

The V gene is TRBV28, the J gene TRBJ1-5; 8 nucleotides line up with TRBD1. This CDR3 is built from 19 residues. V was pared by 0 bases and J by 1 base, with 11 bases of the junction left unmatched. CDR1 and CDR2 from the germline V gene are MDHEN and SYDVKM. The CDR3 loop reads CASSLWVIQDRASNQPQHF. The CDR3, as DNA: TGTGCCAGCAGTTTATGGGTAATCCAGGACAGGGCAAGCAATCAGCCCCAGCATTTT.

This clone has more than one count but fewer than ten. The chain is built from TRBV5-6 and TRBJ2-2, with TRBD1 as a possible D gene (6 bases). This CDR3 has 16 residues. V was clipped by 4 bases and J by 3 bases, with 16 bases between them. Germline assignment: CDR1 SGHDT and CDR2 YYEEEE. The CDR3 bases are TGTGCCAGCAGCCTATATGTACAGGGTTACACCGGGGAGCTGTTTTTT. Its translation is CASSLYVQGYTGELFF.

V is TRBV6-5 and J is TRBJ2-2; a weak D match, TRBD2 (5 bases). Looked up from germline, CDR1 is MNHEY and CDR2 is SVGAGI. Trimming took off 3 bases at V and 5 bases at J, with 13 bases between the two ends. The CDR3 has 15 amino acids. The CDR3 is CASSYAEVGTGELFF. CDR3 DNA sequence: TGTGCCAGCAGTTATGCGGAGGTGGGGACCGGGGAGCTGTTTTTT.

V usage is TRBV27 and J usage is TRBJ2-2, with TRBD1 identical over 8 bases. V was clipped by 1 base and J by 0 bases; unmatched bases: 16. CDR1 MNHEY and CDR2 SMNVEV come from the germline V gene (reference sequence). The CDR3 extends over 21 amino acids. The CDR3 DNA reads as TGTGCCAGCAGTTTATGGCAGGGGGCGTTAAGTTTGTCCTCGAACACCGGGGAGCTGTTTTTT. This sequence encodes CASSLWQGALSLSSNTGELFF.

This chain links TRBV18 with TRBJ2-7; TRBD1 agrees at 7 bases. The V gene end was trimmed by 6 bases and the J gene end by 0 bases; junction bases not matched to a gene: 5. From germline, CDR1 is KGHSH and CDR2 LQKENI. This CDR3 is 14 amino acids long. The CDR3 nucleotides read TGTGCCAGCTCCGGGGACAGTAGCTCCTACGAGCAGTACTTC. Translation: CASSGDSSSYEQYF.

The chain links TRBV7-6 to TRBJ2-3; 9 nucleotides match TRBD2. Germline V CDR1 and CDR2: SGHVS, FNYEAQ. This CDR3 comprises 19 residues. The V and J ends lost 2 bases and 5 bases, in that order; junction bases with no gene match: 17. The DNA for the CDR3 is TGTGCCAGCAGCTTAACGGGGGTAGCGGGAGCCGCCGGGATAGATACGCAGTATTTT. As protein: CASSLTGVAGAAGIDTQYF.

The rearrangement links TRBV4-2 to TRBJ2-1; D gene uncertain. Deletions cut 0 bases from V and 2 bases from J, with 17 bases between. The CDR3 has 18 residues. Germline V CDR1 and CDR2: LGHNA, YNFKEQ. CDR3 nucleotide sequence: TGTGCCAGCAGCCAAGATCGTAATGACTGGCCTACCTACAATGAGCAGTTCTTC. This gives the protein CASSQDRNDWPTYNEQFF.

The gene calls are TRBV5-4 and TRBJ1-1; D gene uncertain. The CDR3 sequence is 13 residues long. Germline-derived CDR1 and CDR2 are SGHNT and YYREEE (reference sequence). Trimming pared 4 bases from V and 2 bases from J, leaving 9 bases between. CDR3: CASSKQINTEAFF. Written as DNA, the CDR3 is TGTGCCAGCAGCAAACAGATAAACACTGAAGCTTTCTTT. Full variable domain (remainder filled in from reference TRBV5-4 and TRBJ1-1): ETGVTQSPTHLIKTRGQQVTLRCSSQSGHNTVSWYQQALGQGPQFIFQYYREEENGRGNFPPRFSGLQFPNYSSELNVNALELDDSALYLCASSKQINTEAFFGQGTRLTVV.

The chain employs TRBV11-2 and TRBJ2-7; TRBD2 might be the D (7 bases). CDR1 and CDR2 (germline): SGHAT, FQNNGV. Trimming took off 4 bases at V and 4 bases at J, with 20 bases between the two ends. CDR3 length equals 16 residues. The CDR3 nucleotides are TGTGCCAGCAGCTCCCTTCAGGGGAGGGATTTTTACGAGCAGTACTTC. Amino acid sequence: CASSSLQGRDFYEQYF.

The CDR3 DNA is TGTGCCAGCAGCTTGGCTCCAGGGTCGACCGGGGAGCTGTTTTTT. Protein sequence: CASSLAPGSTGELFF. V gene TRBV5-4 combines with J gene TRBJ2-2; weak D call: TRBD1 (5 bases). CDR1 and CDR2 (germline): SGHNT, YYREEE (reference sequence). Trimming removed 0 bases at V and 5 bases at J, with 11 bases between. This CDR3 is built from 15 residues.

The chain uses TRBV5-1 and TRBJ1-2, with 7 bases matching TRBD1. Germline CDR1 is SGHRS and CDR2 is YFSETQ. The CDR3 length is 13 residues. With 4 bases clipped from V and 8 bases from J, the junction kept 8 bases outside the gene matches. The CDR3 spells CASSETGTIGYTF. In DNA, the CDR3 is TGCGCCAGCAGCGAGACAGGGACAATAGGCTACACCTTC.

About this clone itself: Other DNA sequences in this sample translate to the same CDR3. The rearrangement joins TRBV7-2 to TRBJ2-1; a possible D gene is TRBD2 (5 bases). CDR3 length: 15 amino acids. Germline CDR1 is SGHTA and CDR2 is FQGNSA. Trimming left V 3 bases short and J 0 bases short, with 9 bases between. This chain's CDR3 is CASSLLGSSYNEQFF. CDR3 DNA sequence: TGTGCCAGCAGCTTGTTGGGGAGCTCCTACAATGAGCAGTTCTTC. The whole variable domain, remainder taken from reference TRBV7-2 and TRBJ2-1, is GAGVSQSPSNKVTEKGKDVELRCDPISGHTALYWYRQSLGQGLEFLIYFQGNSAPDKSGLPSDRFSAERTGGSVSTLTIQRTQQEDSAVYLCASSLLGSSYNEQFFGPGTRLTVL.

CDR3 sequence (DNA): TGCGCCAGCAGCCTAACTCGGACAGGAGCACCTTACGAGCAGTACTTC. Residues: CASSLTRTGAPYEQYF. The rearrangement links TRBV4-1 to TRBJ2-7; 7 bases line up with TRBD1. CDR1 and CDR2 (germline): MGHRA, YSYEKL. The CDR3 is 16 amino acids. With 4 bases clipped from V and 4 bases from J, the junction kept 13 bases outside the gene matches.

The chain links TRBV7-8 to TRBJ2-3, with a tentative D call TRBD2 (5 bases). This CDR3 is 16 amino acids long. Germline lookup yields CDR1 SGHVS and CDR2 FQNEAQ. Trimming pared 0 bases from V and 4 bases from J, leaving 14 bases between. CDR3 in DNA: TGTGCCAGCAGCTTAGCGCGCCCTAGCTGGGCAGATACGCAGTATTTT. Encoded protein: CASSLARPSWADTQYF.

This clone was observed a single time. The V call is TRBV28, the J call TRBJ1-2; D ambiguous. The ends were cut back, 6 bases at V and 4 bases at J, with 18 bases in the middle. CDR1 is MDHEN, CDR2 SYDVKM, per germline. There are 15 residues in the CDR3. This chain's CDR3 is CASSETSGLAYGYTF. Written as DNA, the CDR3 is TGTGCCAGCAGCGAGACTTCGGGGTTAGCCTATGGCTACACCTTC.

V and J are TRBV5-1 and TRBJ2-4; unclear D gene. Trimming left V 2 bases short and J 7 bases short, with 10 bases between. This CDR3 comprises 13 residues. Germline assignment: CDR1 SGHRS and CDR2 YFSETQ. The CDR3 DNA follows: TGCGCCAGCAGCTTCCCACCAGTCAACATTCAGTACTTC. Its protein is CASSFPPVNIQYF.